This T cell receptor beta chain was identified in a study of identical twins. TCRdb recomputed calls from the 5' RACE reads with MiXCR, one row per CDR3 protein. The data show 700,000 or so distinct CDR3 sequences, less than 25% seen once. The ends were cut back, 3 bases at V and 8 bases at J, with 4 bases in the middle. Per germline, CDR1 SQVTM and CDR2 ANQGSEA. The CDR3 consists of 9 residues. This clonotype appeared a few times. Its specificity is unknown. Findings and caveats of the study: Compared with unrelated sharing, twin-shared out-of-frame alpha sequences had more low-probability sequences.

The data also belong to a second study, concerning T cells expressing NK-cell markers.

The chain joins TRBV29-1 to TRBJ1-2; unclear D gene. The sequence was obtained from a woman aged 18-35 years in good health. The source material was PBMCs. CDR3: CSVEAGYTF. The CDR3 nucleotides read TGCAGCGTTGAGGCGGGCTACACCTTC.